Detailed here is one T cell receptor beta chain. Its antigen remains unidentified. This CDR3 contains 15 residues. V lost 6 bases, J lost 8 bases, and 13 bases stayed unmatched. In germline, CDR1 is LNHDA, CDR2 SQIVND (reference sequence). The data originate from a study of T cell responses to AZD1222 COVID-19 vaccine. Overall study findings and caveats: White British donors predominated, females outnumbered males, and clonal diversity was possibly underestimated.

Using immunoSEQ multiplex PCR, the repertoire was profiled, and TCRdb retains in-frame clones only, with some absent. Here the sample spans 100,000 to 150,000 clones, approximately 86% being singletons. Sample: peripheral blood, taken on day 0 of AZD1222 vaccination. This chain links TRBV19 with TRBJ1-2; 9 bases line up with TRBD1. This sequence was found in an adult in good health. The CDR3 region has the DNA TGTGCCAGTAGCATCGATTCGGACAGGGGAAGAGGCTACACCTTC. Translation: CASSIDSDRGRGYTF.